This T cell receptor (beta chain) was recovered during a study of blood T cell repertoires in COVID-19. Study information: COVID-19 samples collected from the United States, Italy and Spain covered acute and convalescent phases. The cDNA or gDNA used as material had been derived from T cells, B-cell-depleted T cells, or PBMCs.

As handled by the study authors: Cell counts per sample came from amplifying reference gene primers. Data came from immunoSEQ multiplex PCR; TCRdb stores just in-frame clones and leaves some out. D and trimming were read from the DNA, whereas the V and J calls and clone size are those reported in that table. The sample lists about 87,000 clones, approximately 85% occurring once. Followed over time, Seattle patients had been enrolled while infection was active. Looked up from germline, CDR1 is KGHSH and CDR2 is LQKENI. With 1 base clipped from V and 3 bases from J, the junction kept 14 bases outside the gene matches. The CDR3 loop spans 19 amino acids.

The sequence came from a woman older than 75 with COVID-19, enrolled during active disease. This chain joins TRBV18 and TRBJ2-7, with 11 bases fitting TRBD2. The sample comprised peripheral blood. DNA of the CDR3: TGTGCCAGCTCACCACTTGACGTTGGGGGGGGACTAGCGGTCTACGAGCAGTACTTC. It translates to CASSPLDVGGGLAVYEQYF.